This T cell receptor beta chain originates from a study of shared clonotypes between healthy human individuals. Findings and limits, study-wide: The small donor group covered limited genetic and exposure diversity. Generation probabilities of non-shared clonotypes were lower (relative to those shared by all four donors).

Only Caucasian adults living in Nashville, Tennessee served as donors. As concerns this clone: What it recognizes is unknown. Other nucleotide sequences from this sample produce the same CDR3.

Germline CDR1 KGHSH, CDR2 LQKENI. J was trimmed by 2 bases and V by 3 bases; bases with no gene match: 4. The CDR3 is made up of 15 amino acids. Generated by immunoSEQ multiplex PCR, the TCRdb table keeps only in-frame clones and is missing some. The top ten hold more than 0.35% of the sample, which has 2 million to 3 million clones, roughly 93% seen once. This clonotype was sampled from a man aged 18 to 29 in good health. Some clones in this sample may be carry-over from other donors' samples. Input material: naive CD4+ T cells from PBMCs. Subset meaning: CD45RA+ positively selected. The chain employs TRBV18 and TRBJ1-2; 9 bases agree with TRBD1. The CDR3 here is CASSPGTGLNYGYTF. The CDR3 DNA reads TGTGCCAGCTCACCCGGGACAGGGCTAAACTATGGCTACACCTTC.